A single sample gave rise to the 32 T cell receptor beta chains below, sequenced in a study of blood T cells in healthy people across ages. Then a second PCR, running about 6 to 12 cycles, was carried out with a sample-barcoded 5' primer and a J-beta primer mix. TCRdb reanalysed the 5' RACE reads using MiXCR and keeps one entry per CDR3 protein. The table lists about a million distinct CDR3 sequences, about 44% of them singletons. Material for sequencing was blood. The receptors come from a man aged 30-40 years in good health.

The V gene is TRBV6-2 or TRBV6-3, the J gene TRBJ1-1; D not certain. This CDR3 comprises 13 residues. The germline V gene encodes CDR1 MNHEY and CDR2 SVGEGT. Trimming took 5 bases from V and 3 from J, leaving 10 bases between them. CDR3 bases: TGTGCCAGCAGTGACGGCGACCACACTGAAGCTTTCTTT. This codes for CASSDGDHTEAFF.

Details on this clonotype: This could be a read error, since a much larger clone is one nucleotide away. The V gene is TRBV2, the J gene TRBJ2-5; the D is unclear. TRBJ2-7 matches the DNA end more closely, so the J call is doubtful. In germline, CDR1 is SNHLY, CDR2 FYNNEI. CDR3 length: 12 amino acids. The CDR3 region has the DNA TGTGTCAGCAAACCAGCTACCTACGAGCAGTACTTC. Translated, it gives CVSKPATYEQYF.

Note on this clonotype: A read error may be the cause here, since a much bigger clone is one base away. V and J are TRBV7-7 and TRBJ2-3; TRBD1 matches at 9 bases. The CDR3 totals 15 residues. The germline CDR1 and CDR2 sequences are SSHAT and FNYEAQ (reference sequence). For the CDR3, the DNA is TGTGCTAGCAGCTTAGGGACAGGGTTCGCAGATACGCAGTATTTT. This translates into CASSLGTGFADTQYF.

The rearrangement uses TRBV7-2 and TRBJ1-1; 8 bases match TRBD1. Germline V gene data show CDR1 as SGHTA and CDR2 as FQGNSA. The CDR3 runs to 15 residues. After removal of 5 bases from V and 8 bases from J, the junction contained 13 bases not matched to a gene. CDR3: CASSHGTGLRGEAFF. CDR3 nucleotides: TGTGCCAGCAGCCACGGGACAGGCCTTCGAGGAGAAGCTTTCTTT.

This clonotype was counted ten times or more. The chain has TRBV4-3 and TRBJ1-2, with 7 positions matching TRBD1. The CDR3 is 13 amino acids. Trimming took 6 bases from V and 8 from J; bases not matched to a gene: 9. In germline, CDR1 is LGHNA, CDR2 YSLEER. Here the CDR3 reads CASSPDRAGGYTF. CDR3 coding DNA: TGCGCCAGCAGTCCTGACAGGGCCGGCGGCTACACCTTC.

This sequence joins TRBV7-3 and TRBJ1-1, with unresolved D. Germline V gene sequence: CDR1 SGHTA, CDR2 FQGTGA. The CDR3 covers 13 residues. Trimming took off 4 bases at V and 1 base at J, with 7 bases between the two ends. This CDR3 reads CASSWQPNTEAFF. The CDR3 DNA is TGTGCCAGCAGCTGGCAACCGAACACTGAAGCTTTCTTT.

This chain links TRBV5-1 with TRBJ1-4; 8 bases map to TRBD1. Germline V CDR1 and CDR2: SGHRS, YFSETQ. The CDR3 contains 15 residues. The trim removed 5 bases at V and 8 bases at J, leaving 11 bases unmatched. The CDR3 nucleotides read TGCGCCAGCAGTCACCAGGGGGCCCGAGAGGAAAAACTGTTTTTT. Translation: CASSHQGAREEKLFF.

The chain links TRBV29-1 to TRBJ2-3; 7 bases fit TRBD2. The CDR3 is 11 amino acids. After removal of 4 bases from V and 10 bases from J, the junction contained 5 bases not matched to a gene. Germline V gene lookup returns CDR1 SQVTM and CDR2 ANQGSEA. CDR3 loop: CSVGEGGPQYF. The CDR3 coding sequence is TGCAGCGTTGGGGAGGGAGGGCCGCAGTATTTT.

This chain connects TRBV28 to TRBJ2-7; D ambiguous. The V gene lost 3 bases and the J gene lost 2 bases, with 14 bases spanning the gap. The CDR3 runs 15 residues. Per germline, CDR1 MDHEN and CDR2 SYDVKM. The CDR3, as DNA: TGTGCCAGCAGTTTTCGGCAGACCGGCACCTACGAGCAGTACTTC. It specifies CASSFRQTGTYEQYF.

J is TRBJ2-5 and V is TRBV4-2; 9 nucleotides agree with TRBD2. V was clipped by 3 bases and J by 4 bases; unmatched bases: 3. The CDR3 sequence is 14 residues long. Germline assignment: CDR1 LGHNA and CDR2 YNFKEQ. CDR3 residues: CASSHSGRGETQYF. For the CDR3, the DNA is TGTGCCAGCAGCCATAGCGGGAGAGGAGAGACCCAGTACTTC.

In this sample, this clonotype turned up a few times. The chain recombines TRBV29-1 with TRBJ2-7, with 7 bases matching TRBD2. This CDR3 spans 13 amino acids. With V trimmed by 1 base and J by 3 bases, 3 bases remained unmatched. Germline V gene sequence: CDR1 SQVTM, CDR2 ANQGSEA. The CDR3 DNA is TGCAGCGTTGAAGTGGGGGGGGACTACGAGCAGTACTTC. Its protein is CSVEVGGDYEQYF.

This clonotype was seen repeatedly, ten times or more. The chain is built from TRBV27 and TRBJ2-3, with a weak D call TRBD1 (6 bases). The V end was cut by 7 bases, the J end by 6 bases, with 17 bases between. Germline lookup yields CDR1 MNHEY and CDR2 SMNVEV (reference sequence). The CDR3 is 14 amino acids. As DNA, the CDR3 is TGTGCCAGCAAGCGTGGAACAGGGCGGGATACGCAGTATTTT. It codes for CASKRGTGRDTQYF.

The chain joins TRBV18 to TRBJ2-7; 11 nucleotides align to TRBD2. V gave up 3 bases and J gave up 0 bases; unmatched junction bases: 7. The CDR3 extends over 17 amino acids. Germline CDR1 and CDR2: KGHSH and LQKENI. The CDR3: CASSPTPGTSGSYEQYF. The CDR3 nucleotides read TGTGCCAGCTCACCCACTCCTGGGACTAGCGGCTCCTACGAGCAGTACTTC. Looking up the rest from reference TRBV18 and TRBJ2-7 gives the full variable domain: NAGVMQNPRHLVRRRGQEARLRCSPMKGHSHVYWYRQLPEEGLKFMVYLQKENIIDESGMPKERFSAEFPKEGPSILRIQQVVRGDSAAYFCASSPTPGTSGSYEQYFGPGTRLTVT.

The CDR3 here is CASTSPGTEIETQYF. Written as DNA, the CDR3 is TGTGCCAGCACTTCGCCCGGGACAGAAATAGAGACCCAGTACTTC. V gene TRBV12-3 or TRBV12-4 combines with J gene TRBJ2-5; 7 bases match TRBD1. The J segment lost 4 bases and the V segment lost 7 bases, leaving 12 bases of the junction unmatched. CDR3 size: 15 residues.

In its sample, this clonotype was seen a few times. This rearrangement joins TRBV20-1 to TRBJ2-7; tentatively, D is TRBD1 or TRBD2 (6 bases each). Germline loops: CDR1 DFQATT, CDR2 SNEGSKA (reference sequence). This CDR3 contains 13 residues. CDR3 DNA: TGCGTGTGTCGGGGGACAAACACCTACGAGCAGTACTTC. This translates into CVCRGTNTYEQYF.

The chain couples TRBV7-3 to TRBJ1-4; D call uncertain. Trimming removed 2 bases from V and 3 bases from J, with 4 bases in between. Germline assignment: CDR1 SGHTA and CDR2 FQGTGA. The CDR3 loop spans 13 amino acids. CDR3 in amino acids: CASSLYPNEKLFF. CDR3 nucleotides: TGTGCCAGCAGCTTATACCCTAATGAAAAACTGTTTTTT.

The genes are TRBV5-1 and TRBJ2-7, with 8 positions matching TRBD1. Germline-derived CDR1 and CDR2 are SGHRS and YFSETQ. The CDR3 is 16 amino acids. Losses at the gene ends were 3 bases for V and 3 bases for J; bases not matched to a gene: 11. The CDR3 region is CASSWTDRAFGYEQYF. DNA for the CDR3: TGCGCCAGCAGCTGGACGGACAGGGCTTTCGGCTACGAGCAGTACTTC.

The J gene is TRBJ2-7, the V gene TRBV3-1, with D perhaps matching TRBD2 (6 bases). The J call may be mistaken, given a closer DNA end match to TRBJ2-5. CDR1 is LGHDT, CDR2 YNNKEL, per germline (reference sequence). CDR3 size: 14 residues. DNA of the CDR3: TGTGCCAGCAGCCAAGAGGAGGGGAAGGTGACCCAGTACTTC. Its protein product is CASSQEEGKVTQYF.

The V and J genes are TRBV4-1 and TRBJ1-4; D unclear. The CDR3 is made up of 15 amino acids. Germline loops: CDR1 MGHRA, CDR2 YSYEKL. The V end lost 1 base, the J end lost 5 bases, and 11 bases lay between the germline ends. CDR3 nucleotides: TGCGCCAGCAGCCAAGGTAGTAGAGGGAATGAAAAACTGTTTTTT. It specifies CASSQGSRGNEKLFF.

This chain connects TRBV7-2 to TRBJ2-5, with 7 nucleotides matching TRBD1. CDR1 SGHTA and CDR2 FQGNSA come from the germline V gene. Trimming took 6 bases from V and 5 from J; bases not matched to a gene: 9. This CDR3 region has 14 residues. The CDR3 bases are TGTGCCAGCAGACGGACAGGTGCTAGGGAGACCCAGTACTTC. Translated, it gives CASRRTGARETQYF.

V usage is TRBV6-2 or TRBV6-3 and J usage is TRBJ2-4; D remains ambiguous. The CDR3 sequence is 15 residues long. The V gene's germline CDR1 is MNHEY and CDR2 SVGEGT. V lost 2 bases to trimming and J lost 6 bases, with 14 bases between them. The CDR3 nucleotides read TGTGCCAGCAGTTACCAGGTTCCTCCTTTAAACATTCAGTACTTC. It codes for CASSYQVPPLNIQYF.

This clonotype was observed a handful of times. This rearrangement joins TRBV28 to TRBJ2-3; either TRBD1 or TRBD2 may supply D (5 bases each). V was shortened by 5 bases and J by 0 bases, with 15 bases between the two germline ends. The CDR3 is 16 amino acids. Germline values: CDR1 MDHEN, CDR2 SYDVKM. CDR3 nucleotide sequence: TGTGCCAGCAGTCCCATAGGGACGTATAGCACAGATACGCAGTATTTT. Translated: CASSPIGTYSTDTQYF.

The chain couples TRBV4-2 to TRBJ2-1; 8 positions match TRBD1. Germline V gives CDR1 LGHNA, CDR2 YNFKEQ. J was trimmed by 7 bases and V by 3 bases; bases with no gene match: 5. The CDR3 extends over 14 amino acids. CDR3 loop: CASSHKDRGNEQFF. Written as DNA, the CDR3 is TGTGCCAGCAGCCATAAAGACAGGGGAAATGAGCAGTTCTTC.

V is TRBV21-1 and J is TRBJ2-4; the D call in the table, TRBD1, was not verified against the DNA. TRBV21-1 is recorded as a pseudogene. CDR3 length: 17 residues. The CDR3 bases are TGTGCCAGCAGCCTACCACTGGGACAGCCGGCCAAAAACATTCAGTACTTC. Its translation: CASSLPLGQPAKNIQYF.

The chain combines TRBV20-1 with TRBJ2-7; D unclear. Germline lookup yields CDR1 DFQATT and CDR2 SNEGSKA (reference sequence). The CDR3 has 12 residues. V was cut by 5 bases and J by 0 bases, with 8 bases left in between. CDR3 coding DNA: TGCAGTGCTCCGACTTCCTCCTACGAGCAGTACTTC. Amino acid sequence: CSAPTSSYEQYF.

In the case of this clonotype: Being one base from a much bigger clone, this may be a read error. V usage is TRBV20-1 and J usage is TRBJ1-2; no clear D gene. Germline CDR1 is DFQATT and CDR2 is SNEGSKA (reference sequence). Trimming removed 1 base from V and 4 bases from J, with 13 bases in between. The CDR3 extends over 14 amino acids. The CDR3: CSARVGGSLYGYTF. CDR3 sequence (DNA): TGCAGTGCTAGAGTAGGAGGCAGCCTCTATGGCTACACCTTC.

CDR3 coding DNA: TGTGCCAGCAGCTTAGTGGTCGTGAGTAATTCACCCCTCCACTTT. It codes for CASSLVVVSNSPLHF. The chain combines TRBV5-6 with TRBJ1-6; D unresolved. The germline CDR1 and CDR2 sequences are SGHDT and YYEEEE. This CDR3 has 15 residues. Trimming cost V 2 bases and J 6 bases, with 12 bases left between them.

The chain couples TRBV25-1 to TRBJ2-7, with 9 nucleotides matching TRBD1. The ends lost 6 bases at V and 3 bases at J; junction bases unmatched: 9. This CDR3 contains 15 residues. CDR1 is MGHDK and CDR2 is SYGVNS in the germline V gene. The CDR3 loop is CASRSPVTGGYEQYF. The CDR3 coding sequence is TGTGCCAGCAGATCACCCGTGACAGGGGGCTACGAGCAGTACTTC.

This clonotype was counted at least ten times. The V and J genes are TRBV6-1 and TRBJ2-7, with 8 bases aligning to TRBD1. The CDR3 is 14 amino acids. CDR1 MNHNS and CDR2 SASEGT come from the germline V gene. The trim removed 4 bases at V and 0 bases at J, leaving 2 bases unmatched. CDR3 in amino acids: CASSATGGSYEQYF. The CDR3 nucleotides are TGTGCCAGCAGTGCCACAGGGGGCTCCTACGAGCAGTACTTC.

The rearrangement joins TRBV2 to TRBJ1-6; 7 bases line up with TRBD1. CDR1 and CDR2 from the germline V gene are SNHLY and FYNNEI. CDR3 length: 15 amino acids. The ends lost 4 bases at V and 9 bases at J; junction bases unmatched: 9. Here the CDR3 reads CASSVNRGSTSPLHF. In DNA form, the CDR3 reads TGTGCCAGCAGTGTTAACAGGGGATCGACTTCACCCCTCCACTTT.

The CDR3 region is CASSLVPQTYNEQFF. As DNA, the CDR3 is TGTGCCAGCAGCTTAGTGCCCCAGACCTACAATGAGCAGTTCTTC. The V call is TRBV7-9, the J call TRBJ2-1, with D unresolved. The CDR3 has 15 residues. Trimming stripped 1 base from V and 2 bases from J, with 9 bases between. CDR1 is SEHNR, CDR2 FQNEAQ, per germline (reference sequence). Variable domain in full (rest from reference TRBV7-9 and TRBJ2-1): DTGVSQNPRHKITKRGQNVTFRCDPISEHNRLYWYRQTLGQGPEFLTYFQNEAQLEKSRLLSDRFSAERPKGSFSTLEIQRTEQGDSAMYLCASSLVPQTYNEQFFGPGTRLTVL.

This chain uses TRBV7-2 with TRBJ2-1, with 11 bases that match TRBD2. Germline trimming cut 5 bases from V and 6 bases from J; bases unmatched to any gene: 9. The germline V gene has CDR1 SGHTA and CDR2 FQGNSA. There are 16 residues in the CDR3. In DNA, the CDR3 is TGTGCCAGCAGCATACTAGCGGGGGAGATCCTCAATGAGCAGTTCTTC. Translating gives CASSILAGEILNEQFF.